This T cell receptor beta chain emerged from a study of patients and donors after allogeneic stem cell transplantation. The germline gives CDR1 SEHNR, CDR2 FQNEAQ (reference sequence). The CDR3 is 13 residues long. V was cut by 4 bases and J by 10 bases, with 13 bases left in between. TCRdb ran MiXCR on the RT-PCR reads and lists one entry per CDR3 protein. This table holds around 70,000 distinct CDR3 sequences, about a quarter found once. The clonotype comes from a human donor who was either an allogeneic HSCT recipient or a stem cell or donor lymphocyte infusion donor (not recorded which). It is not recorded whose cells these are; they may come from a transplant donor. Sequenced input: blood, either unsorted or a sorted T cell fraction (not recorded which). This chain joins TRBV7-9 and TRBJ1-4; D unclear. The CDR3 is CASSSLNVGKLFF. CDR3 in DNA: TGTGCCAGCAGCTCTCTGAACGTGGGAAAACTGTTTTTT. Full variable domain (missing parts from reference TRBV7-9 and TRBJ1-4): DTGVSQNPRHKITKRGQNVTFRCDPISEHNRLYWYRQTLGQGPEFLTYFQNEAQLEKSRLLSDRFSAERPKGSFSTLEIQRTEQGDSAMYLCASSSLNVGKLFFGSGTQLSVL.